This entry is about one T cell receptor (beta chain). This entry is derived from a study of blood T cell repertoires in COVID-19. Study-wide context: Sources were T cells, B-cell-depleted T cells, or PBMCs; the material itself was cDNA or gDNA.

Authors' methods: Estimation of nucleated cell counts relied on the amplification of reference gene primers. The protocol was immunoSEQ multiplex PCR, while the TCRdb copy is restricted to in-frame clones and leaves out a portion. V and J calls and clone size come straight from that table; D and trimming were deduced from the DNA. The top ten clones hold 9.5% to 15% of a sample with about 190,000 clones, less than 80% of them seen once. The clonotype originates from a woman aged 50 to 65 with acute or convalescent COVID-19. Sequencing was carried out using peripheral blood.

The CDR3 protein is CASSLLAVVPAGELFF. The DNA of the CDR3 is TGTGCCAGCAGCTTACTAGCGGTAGTGCCCGCCGGGGAGCTGTTTTTT. This chain connects TRBV7-9 to TRBJ2-2; TRBD2 agrees at 7 bases. CDR1 is SEHNR and CDR2 is FQNEAQ in the germline V gene (reference sequence). V lost 2 bases to trimming and J lost 6 bases; unmatched junction nucleotides: 9. The CDR3 contains 16 residues.